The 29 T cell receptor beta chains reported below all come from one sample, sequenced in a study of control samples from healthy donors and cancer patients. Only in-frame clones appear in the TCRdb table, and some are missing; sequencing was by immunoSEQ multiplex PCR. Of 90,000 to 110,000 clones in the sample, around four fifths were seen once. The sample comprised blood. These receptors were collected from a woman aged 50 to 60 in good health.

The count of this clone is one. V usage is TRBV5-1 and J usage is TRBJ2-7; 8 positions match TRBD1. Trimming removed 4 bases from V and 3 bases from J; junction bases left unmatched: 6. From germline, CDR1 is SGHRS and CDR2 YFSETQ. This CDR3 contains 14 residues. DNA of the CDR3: TGCGCCAGCAGCGGTCGACAGGGGAGCTACGAGCAGTACTTC. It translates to CASSGRQGSYEQYF.

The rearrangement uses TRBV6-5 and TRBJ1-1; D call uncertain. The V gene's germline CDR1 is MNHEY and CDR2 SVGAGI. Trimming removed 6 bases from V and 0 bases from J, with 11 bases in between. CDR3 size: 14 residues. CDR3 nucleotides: TGTGCCAGCAGGCTGATCACTATGAACACTGAAGCTTTCTTT. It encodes CASRLITMNTEAFF.

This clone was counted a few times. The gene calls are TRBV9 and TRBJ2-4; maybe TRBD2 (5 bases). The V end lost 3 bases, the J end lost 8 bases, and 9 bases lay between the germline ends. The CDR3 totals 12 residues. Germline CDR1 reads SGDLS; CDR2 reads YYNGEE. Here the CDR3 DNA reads TGTGCCAGCAGCGGAGAGGGTGACATTCAGTACTTC. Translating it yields CASSGEGDIQYF.

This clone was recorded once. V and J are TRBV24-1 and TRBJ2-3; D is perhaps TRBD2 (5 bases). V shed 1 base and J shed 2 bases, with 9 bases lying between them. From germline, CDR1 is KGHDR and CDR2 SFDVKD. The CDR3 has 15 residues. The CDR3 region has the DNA TGTGCCACCAGTGATTTACGGGAATCCACAGATACGCAGTATTTT. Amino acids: CATSDLRESTDTQYF.

The CDR3 region is CASSLRAGGYTF. The CDR3 DNA follows: TGTGCCAGCAGCCTACGGGCAGGCGGCTACACCTTC. V gene TRBV9 combines with J gene TRBJ1-2; D not resolved. The CDR3 length is 12 residues. Per the germline V gene, CDR1 is SGDLS and CDR2 is YYNGEE. Trimming removed 4 bases at V and 8 bases at J, with 12 bases between. Complete variable domain (other parts from reference TRBV9 and TRBJ1-2): DSGVTQTPKHLITATGQRVTLRCSPRSGDLSVYWYQQSLDQGLQFLIQYYNGEERAKGNILERFSAQQFPDLHSELNLSSLELGDSALYFCASSLRAGGYTFGSGTRLTVV.

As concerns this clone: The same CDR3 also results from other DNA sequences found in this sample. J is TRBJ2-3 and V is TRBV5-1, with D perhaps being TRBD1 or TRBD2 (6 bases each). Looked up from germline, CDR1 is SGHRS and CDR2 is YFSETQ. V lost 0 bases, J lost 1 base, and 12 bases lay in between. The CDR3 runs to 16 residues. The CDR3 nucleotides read TGCGCCAGCAGCTTGGAAGGGGGGCGAGGCACAGATACGCAGTATTTT. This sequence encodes CASSLEGGRGTDTQYF.

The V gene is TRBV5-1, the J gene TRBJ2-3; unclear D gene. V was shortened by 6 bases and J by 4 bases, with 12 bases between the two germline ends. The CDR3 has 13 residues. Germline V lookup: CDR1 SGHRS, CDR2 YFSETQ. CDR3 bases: TGCGCCAGCAACACGCATCCCCCAGATACGCAGTATTTT. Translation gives CASNTHPPDTQYF.

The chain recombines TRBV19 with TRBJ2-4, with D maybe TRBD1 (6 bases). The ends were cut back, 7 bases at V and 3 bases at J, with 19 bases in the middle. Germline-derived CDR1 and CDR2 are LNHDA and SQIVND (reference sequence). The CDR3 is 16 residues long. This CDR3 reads CASTTPQGSGKNIQYF. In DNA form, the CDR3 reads TGTGCCAGTACTACCCCACAGGGATCGGGCAAAAACATTCAGTACTTC.

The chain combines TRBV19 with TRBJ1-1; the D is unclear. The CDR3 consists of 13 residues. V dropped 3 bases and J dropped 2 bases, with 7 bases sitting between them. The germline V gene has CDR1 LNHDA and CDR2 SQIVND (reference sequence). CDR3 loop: CASSMSGNTEAFF. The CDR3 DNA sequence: TGTGCCAGTAGTATGTCGGGCAACACTGAAGCTTTCTTT.

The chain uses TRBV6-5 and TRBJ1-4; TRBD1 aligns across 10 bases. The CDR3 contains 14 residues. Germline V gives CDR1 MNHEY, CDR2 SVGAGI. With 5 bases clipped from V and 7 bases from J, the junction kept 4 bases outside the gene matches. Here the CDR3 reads CASSPGQGTEKLFF. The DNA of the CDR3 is TGTGCCAGCAGTCCGGGACAGGGGACTGAAAAACTGTTTTTT.

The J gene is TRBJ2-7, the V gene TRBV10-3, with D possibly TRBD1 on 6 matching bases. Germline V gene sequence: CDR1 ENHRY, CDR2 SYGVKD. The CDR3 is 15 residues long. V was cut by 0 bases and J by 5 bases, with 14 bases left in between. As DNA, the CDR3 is TGTGCCATCAGTGAGTCGGTAAGGGGGTTCGACGAGCAGTACTTC. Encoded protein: CAISESVRGFDEQYF.

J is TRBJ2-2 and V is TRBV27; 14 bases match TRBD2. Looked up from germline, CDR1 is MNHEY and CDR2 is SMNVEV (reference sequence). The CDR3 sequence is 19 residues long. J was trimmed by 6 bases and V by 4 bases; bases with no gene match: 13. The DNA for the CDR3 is TGTGCCAGCAGTTCTAAGCCGGGACTAGCGGGAGTACGTGCCGGGGAGCTGTTTTTT. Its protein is CASSSKPGLAGVRAGELFF.

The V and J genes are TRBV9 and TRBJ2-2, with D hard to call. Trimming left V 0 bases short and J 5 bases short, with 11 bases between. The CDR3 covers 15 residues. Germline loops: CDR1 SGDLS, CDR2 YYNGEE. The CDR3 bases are TGTGCCAGCAGCGTAGATGACGGGCCAACCGGGGAGCTGTTTTTT. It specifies CASSVDDGPTGELFF.

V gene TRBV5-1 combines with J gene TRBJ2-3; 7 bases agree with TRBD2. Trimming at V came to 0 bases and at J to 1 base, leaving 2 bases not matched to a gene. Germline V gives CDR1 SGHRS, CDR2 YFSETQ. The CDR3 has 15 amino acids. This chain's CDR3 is CASSLVLAGTDTQYF. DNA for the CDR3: TGCGCCAGCAGCTTGGTTCTAGCGGGCACAGATACGCAGTATTTT.

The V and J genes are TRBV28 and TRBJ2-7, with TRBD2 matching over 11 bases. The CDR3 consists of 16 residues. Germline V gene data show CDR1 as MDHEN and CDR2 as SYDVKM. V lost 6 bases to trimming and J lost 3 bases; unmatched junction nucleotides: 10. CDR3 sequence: CASSSPMTSGNYEQYF. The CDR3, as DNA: TGTGCCAGCAGCTCCCCAATGACTAGCGGGAACTACGAGCAGTACTTC.

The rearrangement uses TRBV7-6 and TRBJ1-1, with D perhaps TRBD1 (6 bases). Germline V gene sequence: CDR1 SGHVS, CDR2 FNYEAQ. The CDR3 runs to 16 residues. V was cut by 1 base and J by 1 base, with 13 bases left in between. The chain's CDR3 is CASSLVTGGANTEAFF. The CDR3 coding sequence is TGTGCCAGCAGCTTAGTGACAGGTGGGGCGAACACTGAAGCTTTCTTT.

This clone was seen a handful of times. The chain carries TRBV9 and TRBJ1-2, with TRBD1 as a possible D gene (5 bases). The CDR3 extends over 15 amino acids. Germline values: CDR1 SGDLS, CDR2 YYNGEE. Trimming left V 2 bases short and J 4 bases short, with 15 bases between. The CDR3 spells CASSVGRATTYGYTF. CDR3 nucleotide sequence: TGTGCCAGCAGCGTTGGCAGGGCGACCACCTATGGCTACACCTTC.

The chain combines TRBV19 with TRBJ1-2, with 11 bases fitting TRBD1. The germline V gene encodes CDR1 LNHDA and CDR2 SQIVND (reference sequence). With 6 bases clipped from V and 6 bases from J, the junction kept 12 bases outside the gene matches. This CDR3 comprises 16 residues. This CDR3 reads CASSNYRDRGKHGYTF. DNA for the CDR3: TGTGCCAGTAGCAACTACCGGGACAGGGGGAAGCATGGCTACACCTTC.

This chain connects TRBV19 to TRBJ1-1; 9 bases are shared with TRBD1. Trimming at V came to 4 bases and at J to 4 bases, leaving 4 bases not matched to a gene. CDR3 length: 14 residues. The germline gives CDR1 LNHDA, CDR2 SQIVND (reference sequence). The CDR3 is CASSTGQGPTEAFF. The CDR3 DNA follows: TGTGCCAGTAGTACCGGACAGGGGCCCACTGAAGCTTTCTTT.

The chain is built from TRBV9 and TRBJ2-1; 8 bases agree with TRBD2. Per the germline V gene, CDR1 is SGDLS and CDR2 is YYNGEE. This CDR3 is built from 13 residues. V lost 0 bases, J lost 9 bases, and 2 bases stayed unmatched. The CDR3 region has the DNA TGTGCCAGCAGCGTAGCACTAGCGGTTGAGCAGTTCTTC. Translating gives CASSVALAVEQFF.

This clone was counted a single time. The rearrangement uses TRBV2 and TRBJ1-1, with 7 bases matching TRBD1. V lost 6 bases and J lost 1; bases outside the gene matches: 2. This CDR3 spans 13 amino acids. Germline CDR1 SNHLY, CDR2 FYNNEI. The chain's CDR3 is CASRDRTNTEAFF. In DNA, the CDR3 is TGTGCCAGCAGGGACAGGACGAACACTGAAGCTTTCTTT.

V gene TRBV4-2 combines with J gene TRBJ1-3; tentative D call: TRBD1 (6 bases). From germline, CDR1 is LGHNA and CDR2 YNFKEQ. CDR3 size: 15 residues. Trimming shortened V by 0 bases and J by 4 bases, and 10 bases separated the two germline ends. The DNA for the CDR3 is TGTGCCAGCAGCCAAGATGGACAGCTAGGAAACACCATATATTTT. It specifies CASSQDGQLGNTIYF.

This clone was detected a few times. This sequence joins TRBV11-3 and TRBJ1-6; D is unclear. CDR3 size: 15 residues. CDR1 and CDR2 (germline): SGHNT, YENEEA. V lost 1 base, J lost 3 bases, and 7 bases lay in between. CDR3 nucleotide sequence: TGTGCCAGCAGCTTAGGAACAGTCTATAATTCACCCCTCCACTTT. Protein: CASSLGTVYNSPLHF.

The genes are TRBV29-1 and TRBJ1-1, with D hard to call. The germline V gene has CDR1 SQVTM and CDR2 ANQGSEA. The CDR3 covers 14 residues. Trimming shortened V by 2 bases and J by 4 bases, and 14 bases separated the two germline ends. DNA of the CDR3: TGCAGCGTTGAACGGACGGCCGGAGCCACTGAAGCTTTCTTT. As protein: CSVERTAGATEAFF.

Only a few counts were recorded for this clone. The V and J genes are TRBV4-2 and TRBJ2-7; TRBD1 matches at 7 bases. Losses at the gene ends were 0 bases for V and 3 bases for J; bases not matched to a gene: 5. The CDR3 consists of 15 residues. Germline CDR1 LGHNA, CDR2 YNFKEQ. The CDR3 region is CASSQDRGQYYEQYF. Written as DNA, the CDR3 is TGTGCCAGCAGCCAAGATCGGGGACAGTACTACGAGCAGTACTTC.

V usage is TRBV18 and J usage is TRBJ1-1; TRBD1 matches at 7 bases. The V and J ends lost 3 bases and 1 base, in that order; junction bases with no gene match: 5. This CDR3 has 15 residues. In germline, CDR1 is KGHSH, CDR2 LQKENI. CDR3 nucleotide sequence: TGTGCCAGCTCACCTGGACAGGCGAGGAACACTGAAGCTTTCTTT. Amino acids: CASSPGQARNTEAFF. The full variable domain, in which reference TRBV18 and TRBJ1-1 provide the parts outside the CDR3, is NAGVMQNPRHLVRRRGQEARLRCSPMKGHSHVYWYRQLPEEGLKFMVYLQKENIIDESGMPKERFSAEFPKEGPSILRIQQVVRGDSAAYFCASSPGQARNTEAFFGQGTRLTVV.

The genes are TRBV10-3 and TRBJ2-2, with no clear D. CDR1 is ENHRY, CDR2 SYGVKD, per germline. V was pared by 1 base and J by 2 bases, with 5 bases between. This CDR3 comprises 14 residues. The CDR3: CAISELDNTGELFF. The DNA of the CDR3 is TGTGCCATCAGTGAGTTGGACAACACCGGGGAGCTGTTTTTT.

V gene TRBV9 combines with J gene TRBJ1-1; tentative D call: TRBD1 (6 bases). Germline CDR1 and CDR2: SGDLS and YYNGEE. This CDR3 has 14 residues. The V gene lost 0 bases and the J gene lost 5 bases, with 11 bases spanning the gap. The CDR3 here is CASSVDGGLTEAFF. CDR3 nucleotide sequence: TGTGCCAGCAGCGTAGACGGGGGCCTAACTGAAGCTTTCTTT.

As DNA, the CDR3 is TGTGCCAGCAGCTTAGATTGGGGCGACTATGGCTACACCTTC. Its translation: CASSLDWGDYGYTF. V and J are TRBV7-2 and TRBJ1-2; D might be TRBD1 (5 bases). This CDR3 is 14 amino acids long. Trimming took off 1 base at V and 3 bases at J, with 9 bases between the two ends. Looked up from germline, CDR1 is SGHTA and CDR2 is FQGNSA.